The rows below give T cell receptor beta chains drawn from one sample of a study of blood T cells in healthy people across ages. TCRdb re-called the 5' RACE reads with MiXCR, one entry per CDR3 protein. The table has 800,000 to 950,000 distinct CDR3 sequences, 29% seen once; the top ten hold roughly 10%. Another study also made use of these data, one on T cells of mothers and their children.

Material for sequencing was blood. The receptor set was obtained from a woman aged 35 to 49 in good health. CDR3s include the opening cysteine and the closing phenylalanine or tryptophan. The D gene is left open where the match is weak. Size is omitted from some rows. Given values are once, few, many or a class for expanded clones.

V: TRBV5-1
size: few
D: TRBD2
J: TRBJ2-1
CDR3: CASSLGGVAGVNEQFF
DNA: TGCGCCAGCAGCTTGGGAGGGGTAGCGGGGGTTAATGAGCAGTTCTTC

V: TRBV2
size: few
D: -
J: TRBJ1-2
CDR3: CASRRPGYGYTF
DNA: TGTGCCAGCAGGAGGCCGGGCTATGGCTACACCTTC

V: TRBV10-3
size: -
D: TRBD2
J: TRBJ2-5
CDR3: CAISEKGLAGETQYF
DNA: TGTGCCATCAGTGAGAAGGGACTAGCGGGTGAGACCCAGTACTTC

V: TRBV5-1
size: many
D: TRBD2
J: TRBJ2-7
CDR3: CASSDTAAGGEQYF
DNA: TGCGCCAGCAGCGATACAGCTGCGGGGGGCGAGCAGTACTTC

V: TRBV2
size: -
D: -
J: TRBJ1-2
CDR3: CASRDRNYGYTF
DNA: TGTGCCAGCAGGGACCGAAACTATGGCTACACCTTC

V: TRBV28
size: few
D: TRBD2
J: TRBJ2-1
CDR3: CASSFVAGVREQFF
DNA: TGTGCCAGCAGTTTTGTAGCGGGGGTTCGTGAGCAGTTCTTC

V: TRBV18
size: -
D: -
J: TRBJ2-2
CDR3: CASSPLGGQQNTGELFF
DNA: TGTGCCAGCTCACCGCTCGGCGGGCAGCAAAACACCGGGGAGCTGTTTTTT

V: TRBV3-1
size: -
D: -
J: TRBJ2-3
CDR3: CTSSQDYNRVTDTQYF
DNA: TGTACCAGCAGCCAAGATTACAACAGGGTAACAGATACGCAGTATTTT

V: TRBV27
size: few
D: -
J: TRBJ2-6
CDR3: CAGTSYQGFSGANVLTF
DNA: TGTGCCGGCACTTCCTATCAGGGATTCTCTGGGGCCAACGTCCTGACTTTC

V: TRBV4-1
size: few
D: -
J: TRBJ2-7
CDR3: CASSQVPGLIGEQYF
DNA: TGCGCCAGCAGCCAAGTTCCAGGGCTGATAGGCGAGCAGTACTTC

V: TRBV7-2
size: few
D: TRBD1
J: TRBJ2-7
CDR3: CANSLTGGFSYEQYF
DNA: TGTGCCAACAGCTTAACAGGGGGCTTCAGCTACGAGCAGTACTTC

V: TRBV5-1
size: -
D: -
J: TRBJ2-2
CDR3: CASSLWITGELFF
DNA: TGCGCCAGCAGCTTGTGGATTACCGGGGAGCTGTTTTTT

V: TRBV12-3/TRBV12-4
size: few
D: -
J: TRBJ2-3
CDR3: CASSLDYGGNTDTQYF
DNA: TGTGCCAGCAGTTTAGATTATGGGGGGAACACAGATACGCAGTATTTT

V: TRBV5-8
size: many
D: TRBD1
J: TRBJ2-1
CDR3: CASSSDRAGPQFF
DNA: TGTGCCAGCAGCTCGGACAGGGCGGGTCCCCAGTTCTTC

V: TRBV9
size: -
D: TRBD1
J: TRBJ2-7
CDR3: CASSPLTGTHEQYF
DNA: TGTGCCAGCAGCCCGCTGACAGGGACCCACGAGCAGTACTTC

V: TRBV5-1
size: few
D: -
J: TRBJ1-4
CDR3: CASSLANQGELFF
DNA: TGCGCCAGCAGCTTGGCGAATCAGGGAGAACTGTTTTTT

V: TRBV7-9
size: few
D: TRBD1
J: TRBJ1-2
CDR3: CASTVTGDNYGYTF
DNA: TGTGCCAGCACCGTGACAGGGGATAACTATGGCTACACCTTC

V: TRBV20-1
size: few
D: -
J: TRBJ1-5
CDR3: CSASPKGFGNQPQHF
DNA: TGCAGTGCTTCCCCTAAGGGGTTCGGTAATCAGCCCCAGCATTTT

V: TRBV24-1
size: -
D: -
J: TRBJ2-1
CDR3: CATSELGTPHEQFF
DNA: TGTGCCACCAGTGAGCTAGGAACTCCTCACGAGCAGTTCTTC

V: TRBV28
size: -
D: TRBD1
J: TRBJ1-4
CDR3: CASSLTGARVVEKLFF
DNA: TGTGCCAGCAGTTTGACAGGGGCAAGGGTTGTTGAAAAACTGTTTTTT

V: TRBV6-2/TRBV6-3
size: -
D: TRBD1
J: TRBJ2-3
CDR3: CASGDRTGSLTDTQYF
DNA: TGTGCCAGCGGGGACCGGACAGGATCTCTTACAGATACGCAGTATTTT

V: TRBV20-1
size: -
D: -
J: TRBJ2-3
CDR3: CSASWSSTDTQYF
DNA: TGCAGTGCTAGTTGGTCAAGCACAGATACGCAGTATTTT

V: TRBV6-4
size: many
D: -
J: TRBJ2-2
CDR3: CASSDRDTGELFF
DNA: TGTGCCAGCAGTGACAGGGACACCGGGGAGCTGTTTTTT

V: TRBV7-2
size: -
D: -
J: TRBJ2-7
CDR3: CASSPDNPSEQYF
DNA: TGTGCCAGCAGCCCGGACAATCCCTCCGAGCAGTACTTC